This TCR beta chain comes out of a study of CD8 T cells in ankylosing spondylitis. Study-wide results and limits: Fewer than ten highly homologous variants made up a TCR beta motif that seemed to typify ankylosing spondylitis blood. Disease-linked clones were found to be CD8+ and relatively rare in peripheral blood. Some motif variants were previously reported in reactive arthritis synovial fluid and blood.

TCR beta libraries were made by quantitative 5'-RACE with molecular barcodes. Via MiXCR, TCRdb re-called the 5' RACE reads, giving one row per CDR3 protein. The sample yields about 540,000 distinct CDR3 sequences, 10% to 15% seen once. This clonotype showed up many times. Its specificity is unknown. The receptor comes from a male donor with ankylosing spondylitis. The sequencing sample was made of blood, either unsorted or a sorted T cell fraction (not recorded which).

The CDR3 region has the DNA TGTGCCAGCAGGGACGGAGCCCCTAGCACAGATACGCAGTATTTT. Translating gives CASRDGAPSTDTQYF. The chain recombines TRBV2 with TRBJ2-3, with no clear D. The germline CDR1 and CDR2 sequences are SNHLY and FYNNEI. The CDR3 totals 15 residues. V was cut by 6 bases and J by 0 bases, with 13 bases left in between.